These T cell receptor beta chains were read from a single sample in a study of blood T cells in healthy people across ages. TCRdb reanalysed the 5' RACE reads using MiXCR and keeps one entry per CDR3 protein. This sample has 1.8 million or so distinct CDR3 sequences; roughly two fifths occur once, and the top ten carry roughly 23%. The sequenced sample consisted of blood. The receptors were gathered from a human donor in good health. Each CDR3 is given without its conserved first and last residue. Clone size is not always given. Where it is, it says once, few, many or a class for expanded clones.

clone_size | v_call | cdr3_aa
. | TRBV29-1 | SVEAEARTGLEAF
once | TRBV3-1 | ASSQQSGGGSEQY
many | TRBV4-2 | ASSQAEWTNYEQY
. | TRBV5-1 | ASSLQTFSGNTIY
. | TRBV13 | ASSDPDSSYNEQF
few | TRBV6-5 | ASSYRYRDGYT
few | TRBV12-3/TRBV12-4 | ASAGGGSNQPQH
. | TRBV3-1 | ASSQVGLGPSYEQY
. | TRBV20-1 | SAREVPYNEQF
. | TRBV4-2 | ASSQGLLGGSSYNEQF
. | TRBV12-3/TRBV12-4 | ASSPKGVHQETQY
few | TRBV6-1 | ASSRDRINYGYT
few | TRBV7-9 | ASSFLEGDDYGYT
. | TRBV6-2/TRBV6-3 | ASSQSYGGQPQH
. | TRBV7-9 | ASSLGGNGEYEQY
. | TRBV19 | ASNDRYNEQF
. | TRBV5-1 | ASSLGASDTYNEQF
. | TRBV7-2 | ASSRWDGNQPQH
few | TRBV6-2/TRBV6-3 | ATRRDRRLEQY
. | TRBV13 | ASSLGSQEPSEQY
many | TRBV29-1 | SVVRGGDEQY
few | TRBV14 | ASSQGGLTETQY
few | TRBV5-6 | ASSFGQGEDTQY
few | TRBV7-2 | ASSLAGYDQPQH
many | TRBV3-1 | ASSRTSGRDYEQY
. | TRBV5-1 | ASSFGLTNEKLF
. | TRBV12-3/TRBV12-4 | ASSKQGSEETQY
. | TRBV4-1 | ASGGQSTDTQY
. | TRBV2 | ASSEVRGIEEETQY
. | TRBV6-2/TRBV6-3 | ASSVLRYGYT
many | TRBV4-3 | ASSQANRVFGPGGYT
few | TRBV7-9 | ASSLGETGVVEQY
few | TRBV7-9 | ASSYQGEHSPLH
. | TRBV20-1 | SAIRVAGRYERY
. | TRBV20-1 | SAQGGPLVQVYEQY
few | TRBV10-3 | AISEGFVNEQF
. | TRBV10-3 | ATTTSGGETQY
. | TRBV6-4 | ASSDGQDTDTQY
few | TRBV10-3 | AIRGTGDKNIQY